Shown below are 30 T cell receptor beta chains from a single sample sequenced in a study of cytomegalovirus exposure and HLA in healthy donors. PCR involved 60 Vbeta and 13 Jbeta primers. Sequenced by immunoSEQ multiplex PCR; TCRdb stores in-frame clones only, minus some. Its listing shows under 95,000 clones. Sequencing input: PBMCs. All receptors come from a man aged 18 to 35 in good health and CMV-seropositive.

The J gene is TRBJ2-4, the V gene TRBV27; a possible D gene is TRBD2 (6 bases). This CDR3 has 15 amino acids. V lost 3 bases and J 3 bases, leaving 12 bases between the germline ends. Germline assignment: CDR1 MNHEY and CDR2 SMNVEV (reference sequence). CDR3 in DNA: TGTGCCAGCAGTTTGGACCTGGGGGGCAAAAACATTCAGTACTTC. Protein sequence: CASSLDLGGKNIQYF.

The genes are TRBV11-2 and TRBJ1-2; weak D call: TRBD1 (6 bases). Germline V gives CDR1 SGHAT, CDR2 FQNNGV. The CDR3 loop spans 14 amino acids. V lost 0 bases and J lost 8, with 13 bases in between. The CDR3 sequence is CASSLDRGNGGYTF. The DNA for the CDR3 is TGTGCCAGCAGCTTAGACAGGGGTAACGGGGGCTACACCTTC.

V and J are TRBV14 and TRBJ1-1, with 9 bases matching TRBD1. Trimming at V came to 4 bases and at J to 3 bases, leaving 6 bases not matched to a gene. The germline V gene encodes CDR1 SGHDN and CDR2 FVKESK. The CDR3 is 15 residues long. The DNA of the CDR3 is TGTGCCAGCAGCCTTACACAGGGGGCATACACTGAAGCTTTCTTT. The encoded protein is CASSLTQGAYTEAFF. Together with reference TRBV14 and TRBJ1-1, the CDR3 gives the full variable domain: EAGVTQFPSHSVIEKGQTVTLRCDPISGHDNLYWYRRVMGKEIKFLLHFVKESKQDESGMPNNRFLAERTGGTYSTLKVQPAELEDSGVYFCASSLTQGAYTEAFFGQGTRLTVV.

The rearrangement joins TRBV5-4 to TRBJ1-2; possibly TRBD1 for D (6 bases). From germline, CDR1 is SGHNT and CDR2 YYREEE (reference sequence). This CDR3 comprises 13 residues. Trimming left V 5 bases short and J 5 bases short, with 13 bases between. This CDR3 reads CASREDRRYGYTF. Written as DNA, the CDR3 is TGTGCCAGCAGGGAAGACAGGAGGTATGGCTACACCTTC.

The V and J genes are TRBV9 and TRBJ1-5, with D maybe TRBD1 (6 bases). V was trimmed by 3 bases and J by 0 bases, leaving 10 bases between them. The germline gives CDR1 SGDLS, CDR2 YYNGEE. CDR3 length equals 15 residues. The CDR3 sequence is CASSGQVNSNQPQHF. CDR3 bases: TGTGCCAGCAGCGGACAGGTAAATAGCAATCAGCCCCAGCATTTT.

The rearrangement links TRBV11-3 to TRBJ2-3; 12 positions match TRBD2. Trimming removed 6 bases from V and 3 bases from J; junction bases left unmatched: 1. This CDR3 is 14 amino acids long. Germline V gene data show CDR1 as SGHNT and CDR2 as YENEEA. CDR3 in DNA: TGTGCCAGCAGGACTAGCGGGGGAACAGATACGCAGTATTTT. Its protein is CASRTSGGTDTQYF.

V usage is TRBV30 and J usage is TRBJ1-1; 8 positions agree with TRBD1. Germline V gives CDR1 GTSNPN, CDR2 SVGIG (reference sequence). The CDR3 is made up of 19 amino acids. With V trimmed by 0 bases and J by 2 bases, 17 bases remained unmatched. CDR3 DNA sequence: TGTGCCTGGAGTGTGGGCGGCAGGGGGCTCTTGGGAATTAACACTGAAGCTTTCTTT. Amino acids: CAWSVGGRGLLGINTEAFF.

The genes are TRBV30 and TRBJ1-5; 7 positions agree with TRBD1. With 2 bases clipped from V and 6 bases from J, the junction kept 10 bases outside the gene matches. The CDR3 consists of 15 residues. Germline values: CDR1 GTSNPN, CDR2 SVGIG (reference sequence). The CDR3 loop reads CAWSQGWQGVQPQHF. The CDR3 bases are TGTGCCTGGAGTCAAGGATGGCAGGGGGTTCAGCCCCAGCATTTT.

This chain links TRBV5-6 with TRBJ2-2; TRBD1 is a possible D gene (5 bases). With 4 bases removed from V and 7 bases from J, the gap between germline ends came to 8 bases. The V gene's germline CDR1 is SGHDT and CDR2 YYEEEE. The CDR3 length is 12 residues. The CDR3, as DNA: TGTGCCAGCAGCCGGACAAGCGGGGAGCTGTTTTTT. Its translation is CASSRTSGELFF. The full variable domain, its missing parts supplied by reference TRBV5-6 and TRBJ2-2, is DAGVTQSPTHLIKTRGQQVTLRCSPKSGHDTVSWYQQALGQGPQFIFQYYEEEERQRGNFPDRFSGHQFPNYSSELNVNALLLGDSALYLCASSRTSGELFFGEGSRLTVL.

The genes are TRBV28 and TRBJ2-7; perhaps TRBD1 as D (5 bases). The germline V and J ends were trimmed by 5 bases and 2 bases, with 10 bases remaining between them. CDR1 and CDR2 (germline): MDHEN, SYDVKM. This CDR3 is 13 amino acids long. The CDR3 bases are TGTGCCAGCAGTCAAGGGGCCCCCTACGAGCAGTACTTC. It codes for CASSQGAPYEQYF.

This chain connects TRBV7-8 to TRBJ2-2; 9 bases align to TRBD2. V lost 1 base to trimming and J lost 6 bases; unmatched junction nucleotides: 9. This CDR3 is built from 17 residues. Looked up from germline, CDR1 is SGHVS and CDR2 is FQNEAQ. CDR3: CASSLGPSGGLSGELFF. For the CDR3, the DNA is TGTGCCAGCAGCTTAGGCCCGAGCGGGGGGCTGTCCGGGGAGCTGTTTTTT.

This sequence joins TRBV9 and TRBJ1-4; D perhaps matches TRBD1 (5 bases). Looked up from germline, CDR1 is SGDLS and CDR2 is YYNGEE. This CDR3 is built from 15 residues. V lost 4 bases, J lost 8 bases, and 18 bases lay in between. The CDR3 bases are TGTGCCAGCAGCCCCCCCGGGGGTGAGGGGGAAAAACTGTTTTTT. It is translated as CASSPPGGEGEKLFF.

CDR3 protein: CASSINYSYEQYF. In DNA, the CDR3 is TGTGCCAGCAGTATCAACTACTCCTACGAGCAGTACTTC. The chain links TRBV6-6 to TRBJ2-7, with D unresolved. Germline CDR1 reads MNHNY; CDR2 reads SVGAGI (reference sequence). V lost 5 bases and J lost 0, with 8 bases in between. CDR3 size: 13 residues.

The rearrangement links TRBV7-3 to TRBJ1-1; D may be TRBD1 (6 bases). CDR1 and CDR2 from the germline V gene are SGHTA and FQGTGA. Deletions cut 0 bases from V and 4 bases from J, with 6 bases between. The CDR3 sequence is 13 residues long. The CDR3 DNA sequence: TGTGCCAGCAGCTTAACAGGGGGCACTGAAGCTTTCTTT. Its translation: CASSLTGGTEAFF.

The chain combines TRBV6-1 with TRBJ1-5, with 8 bases aligning to TRBD1. V was clipped by 0 bases and J by 5 bases; unmatched bases: 6. From germline, CDR1 is MNHNS and CDR2 SASEGT. CDR3 length: 16 amino acids. CDR3 residues: CASSEARGRLYQPQHF. CDR3 nucleotides: TGTGCCAGCAGTGAAGCCAGGGGGCGGCTTTATCAGCCCCAGCATTTT.

Note on this clone: This specimen includes other DNA sequences encoding the same CDR3. CDR3 in amino acids: CASSLGDSYGYTF. In DNA, the CDR3 is TGCGCCAGCAGCTTGGGAGACAGCTATGGCTACACCTTC. The rearrangement links TRBV5-1 to TRBJ1-2; perhaps TRBD1 as D (5 bases). Trimming took 0 bases from V and 4 from J, leaving 7 bases between them. The CDR3 spans 13 residues. Germline V lookup: CDR1 SGHRS, CDR2 YFSETQ.

The rearrangement links TRBV19 to TRBJ2-3; D is perhaps TRBD1 (6 bases). CDR3 length equals 17 residues. The germline V gene has CDR1 LNHDA and CDR2 SQIVND (reference sequence). The V end was cut by 5 bases, the J end by 8 bases, with 26 bases between. For the CDR3, the DNA is TGTGCCAGTAGTGGGGGCCCCGGGACGCCTATTGGAGGTACGCAGTATTTT. This sequence encodes CASSGGPGTPIGGTQYF.

The chain couples TRBV19 to TRBJ1-4; TRBD1 matches at 10 bases. The CDR3 has 15 amino acids. CDR1 and CDR2 from the germline V gene are LNHDA and SQIVND (reference sequence). The V segment lost 5 bases and the J segment 8 bases; nucleotides outside the gene matches: 8. CDR3 region: CASSSPGQGQEKLFF. Here the CDR3 DNA reads TGTGCCAGTAGTTCACCGGGACAGGGGCAGGAAAAACTGTTTTTT.

The V gene is TRBV16, the J gene TRBJ2-7, with D perhaps TRBD1 (5 bases). The V end lost 3 bases, the J end lost 5 bases, and 20 bases lay between the germline ends. Germline CDR1 reads KGHSY; CDR2 reads FQNENV. The CDR3 totals 16 residues. In DNA form, the CDR3 reads TGTGCCAGCAGCCAGCCACGTGGGGCAGGGAAGGACGAGCAGTACTTC. It specifies CASSQPRGAGKDEQYF.

This chain links TRBV5-1 with TRBJ1-2; D is perhaps TRBD1 (6 bases). V lost 0 bases and J 3 bases, leaving 12 bases between the germline ends. CDR1 SGHRS and CDR2 YFSETQ come from the germline V gene. The CDR3 contains 15 residues. The CDR3, as DNA: TGCGCCAGCAGCTTGGGAGGACAGCGAGACTATGGCTACACCTTC. Its translation: CASSLGGQRDYGYTF.

The chain joins TRBV7-9 to TRBJ1-2; possible D gene TRBD1, 6 bases. The germline V and J ends were trimmed by 5 bases and 7 bases, with 17 bases remaining between them. This CDR3 has 14 amino acids. Germline V gene lookup returns CDR1 SEHNR and CDR2 FQNEAQ (reference sequence). For the CDR3, the DNA is TGTGCCAGCAGCCATCTGCAGGGGAATGCTGGCTACACCTTC. This translates into CASSHLQGNAGYTF. The whole variable domain, remainder taken from reference TRBV7-9 and TRBJ1-2, is DTGVSQNPRHKITKRGQNVTFRCDPISEHNRLYWYRQTLGQGPEFLTYFQNEAQLEKSRLLSDRFSAERPKGSFSTLEIQRTEQGDSAMYLCASSHLQGNAGYTFGSGTRLTVV.

The chain has TRBV6-1 and TRBJ1-5, with D perhaps TRBD1 (5 bases). The V gene lost 6 bases and the J gene lost 4 bases, with 13 bases spanning the gap. Germline V gene lookup returns CDR1 MNHNS and CDR2 SASEGT. CDR3 length: 14 amino acids. CDR3 in DNA: TGTGCCAGCAGGGCGGGGGAAGAAAATCAGCCCCAGCATTTT. Protein sequence: CASRAGEENQPQHF.

CDR3 region: CASSLGVGGARGPQHF. In nucleotides, the CDR3 is TGTGCCAGCAGCTTAGGGGTCGGCGGAGCTAGGGGGCCCCAGCATTTT. This rearrangement joins TRBV7-9 to TRBJ1-5, with a tentative D call TRBD1 (5 bases). CDR1 SEHNR and CDR2 FQNEAQ come from the germline V gene (reference sequence). This CDR3 has 16 amino acids. V lost 1 base, J lost 9 bases, and 19 bases lay in between. The full variable domain, its missing parts supplied by reference TRBV7-9 and TRBJ1-5, is DTGVSQNPRHKITKRGQNVTFRCDPISEHNRLYWYRQTLGQGPEFLTYFQNEAQLEKSRLLSDRFSAERPKGSFSTLEIQRTEQGDSAMYLCASSLGVGGARGPQHFGDGTRLSIL.

The CDR3 sequence is CASSVAGTSDAEQFF. DNA for the CDR3: TGTGCCAGCAGCGTAGCTGGGACTAGTGACGCTGAGCAGTTCTTC. This sequence joins TRBV9 and TRBJ2-1; 8 bases are a match to TRBD2. Germline CDR1 is SGDLS and CDR2 is YYNGEE. With V trimmed by 0 bases and J by 9 bases, 8 bases remained unmatched. This CDR3 spans 15 amino acids.

The CDR3 here is CASSVVSGSSVYNEQFF. Written as DNA, the CDR3 is TGTGCCAGCAGTGTAGTTAGCGGGAGTTCGGTATACAATGAGCAGTTCTTC. The chain couples TRBV2 to TRBJ2-1, with 9 nucleotides matching TRBD2. Germline lookup yields CDR1 SNHLY and CDR2 FYNNEI. Losses at the gene ends were 4 bases for V and 4 bases for J; bases not matched to a gene: 11. The CDR3 runs to 17 residues. Complete variable domain (other parts from reference TRBV2 and TRBJ2-1): EPEVTQTPSHQVTQMGQEVILRCVPISNHLYFYWYRQILGQKVEFLVSFYNNEISEKSEIFDDQFSVERPDGSNFTLKIRSTKLEDSAMYFCASSVVSGSSVYNEQFFGPGTRLTVL.

The V gene is TRBV6-1, the J gene TRBJ1-1; tentatively, D is TRBD1 (5 bases). With 0 bases removed from V and 10 bases from J, the gap between germline ends came to 15 bases. Germline CDR1 reads MNHNS; CDR2 reads SASEGT. This CDR3 has 14 amino acids. The CDR3 DNA reads as TGTGCCAGCAGTGAAGCCTTTCGGACACAACGAGCTTTCTTT. Encoded protein: CASSEAFRTQRAFF.

The J gene is TRBJ2-7, the V gene TRBV28, with D maybe TRBD2 (5 bases). The CDR3 is 15 amino acids. Germline CDR1 and CDR2: MDHEN and SYDVKM. V gave up 5 bases and J gave up 2 bases, with 16 bases separating them. Here the CDR3 reads CASSPGFFGTYEQYF. Written as DNA, the CDR3 is TGTGCCAGCAGTCCCGGGTTCTTCGGGACCTACGAGCAGTACTTC. The whole variable domain, filled in from reference TRBV28 and TRBJ2-7, reads DVKVTQSSRYLVKRTGEKVFLECVQDMDHENMFWYRQDPGLGLRLIYFSYDVKMKEKGDIPEGYSVSREKKERFSLILESASTNQTSMYLCASSPGFFGTYEQYFGPGTRLTVT.

A remark on this clone: Other DNA sequences in the sample encode the same CDR3. The J gene is TRBJ1-2, the V gene TRBV14; D ambiguous. The V gene lost 3 bases and the J gene lost 0 bases, with 5 bases spanning the gap. The CDR3 consists of 13 residues. Germline CDR1 and CDR2: SGHDN and FVKESK. CDR3 bases: TGTGCCAGCAGCCAGGGCGCTAACTATGGCTACACCTTC. Its protein product is CASSQGANYGYTF.

As to this clone: One end of the junction does not line up with germline, which may come from a read error. This chain joins TRBV6-1 and TRBJ1-2; a weak D match, TRBD1 (6 bases). The CDR3 spans 15 residues. Germline lookup yields CDR1 MNHNS and CDR2 SASEGT. CDR3: CASSEGGDFTNGYTF. CDR3 in DNA: TGTGCCAGCAGCGAAGGGGGGGACTTCACTAATGGCTACACCTTC.

As to this clone: Other DNA sequences in this sample translate to the same CDR3. The J gene is TRBJ1-2, the V gene TRBV28, with 11 bases lining up with TRBD1. The CDR3 sequence is 14 residues long. Per germline, CDR1 MDHEN and CDR2 SYDVKM. The ends lost 4 bases at V and 7 bases at J; junction bases unmatched: 5. Here the CDR3 DNA reads TGTGCCAGCAGTTACGGACAGGGGGCGCTTGGCTACACCTTC. Translating gives CASSYGQGALGYTF.